This entry describes one T cell receptor (beta chain). The target antigen is unknown. 60 Vbeta and 13 Jbeta primers were used in PCR. In the authors' methods: Among the unique TCR beta chains that a later analysis counted, about 81 million in all, about 11 million were shared. Measured with immunoSEQ multiplex PCR; TCRdb has only the in-frame clones, and not every one. That table gives V, J and clone size, and the DNA gave D and trimming. The table includes some 200,000 clones, roughly 80% detected once. Healthy bone marrow donors made up the donors. CDR3 length: 12 amino acids. Per the germline V gene, CDR1 is MNHEY and CDR2 is SVGAGI. V shed 6 bases and J shed 10 bases, with 13 bases lying between them. The sample belongs to a study of cytomegalovirus exposure and HLA in healthy donors. Study observations and caveats: In vitro checks showed that three CMV-associated chains really do target CMV antigens. Other equally common chains were less clonally expanded than HLA-associated TCR beta chains, a later analysis showed.

The V and J genes are TRBV6-5 and TRBJ2-1; tentatively, D is TRBD1 (6 bases). The material sequenced was PBMCs. The sequence derives from a woman in her forties in good health and CMV-seronegative. The CDR3 DNA reads as TGTGCCAGCAGGAGACAGGATGGGGAGCAGTTCTTC. Its protein is CASRRQDGEQFF.